The TCR beta chain described here comes from a study of regulatory T cells in long-lasting Graves disease. This sample's time point: newly diagnosed GD, antithyroid drugs for less than 3 months. Isolated PBMC RNA provided the starting material for the TCR library. The CDR3 extends over 13 amino acids. Germline assignment: CDR1 SNHLY and CDR2 FYNNEI. V lost 6 bases and J lost 3, with 12 bases in between. This clonotype was counted ten times or more. Construction of TCR beta libraries relied on iRepertoire HTBI primers and on Arm-PCR targeting CDR3 regions. Using its own MiXCR run on the multiplex PCR reads, TCRdb lists one record per CDR3 protein. Of approximately 490,000 distinct CDR3 sequences in the sample, around 16% were seen once. This sample also appeared in a second study, on T cells in Graves' hyperthyroidism and ophthalmopathy. As that study records: Patients aged 18 to 65 had newly diagnosed hyperthyroidism lasting under 2 months. The TCR CDR3 was amplified in a first-round RT-PCR using the HTBI primer set.

This chain links TRBV2 with TRBJ2-7; D gene ambiguous. This TCR was recovered from a man aged 40-50 years with Graves disease. Sequencing was performed on peripheral blood mononuclear cells (PBMCs), taken at new diagnosis, from a patient treated with antithyroid drugs. For the CDR3, the DNA is TGTGCCAGCAGGAAATTCGGGCACTACGAGCAGTACTTC. Protein: CASRKFGHYEQYF.